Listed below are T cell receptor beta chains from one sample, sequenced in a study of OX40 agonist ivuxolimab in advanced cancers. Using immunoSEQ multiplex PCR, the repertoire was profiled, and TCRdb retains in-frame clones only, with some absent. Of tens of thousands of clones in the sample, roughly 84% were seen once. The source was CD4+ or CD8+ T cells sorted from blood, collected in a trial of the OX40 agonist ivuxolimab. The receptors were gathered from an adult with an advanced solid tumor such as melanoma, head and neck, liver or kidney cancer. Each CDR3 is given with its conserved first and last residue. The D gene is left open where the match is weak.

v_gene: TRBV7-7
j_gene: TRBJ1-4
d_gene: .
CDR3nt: TGTGCTAGCAGCTGGACAACAACTAATGAAAAACTGTTTTTT
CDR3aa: CASSWTTTNEKLFF

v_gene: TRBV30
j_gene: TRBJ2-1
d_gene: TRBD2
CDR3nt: TGTGCCTGGGGGACTAGCGGGTACAATGAGCAGTTCTTC
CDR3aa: CAWGTSGYNEQFF

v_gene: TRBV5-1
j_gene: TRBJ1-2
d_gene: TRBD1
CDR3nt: TGCGCCAGCAGAGCTACAGGGGCATCTAACTATGGCTACACCTTC
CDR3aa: CASRATGASNYGYTF

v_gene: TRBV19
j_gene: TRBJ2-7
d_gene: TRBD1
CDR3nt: TGTGCCAGTAGTATTTTAGGACAGGGGACCTACGAGCAGTACTTC
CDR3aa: CASSILGQGTYEQYF

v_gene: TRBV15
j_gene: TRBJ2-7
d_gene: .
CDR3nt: TGTGCCACCAGCAGGGGTCTAGTCGGGTACGAGCAGTACTTC
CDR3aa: CATSRGLVGYEQYF

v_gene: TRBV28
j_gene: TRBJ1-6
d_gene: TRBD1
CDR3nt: TGTGCCAGCAGTCCTACGGACAGGGTAAGTTTTCACCGCTCCTATAATTCACCCCTCCACTTT
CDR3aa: CASSPTDRVSFHRSYNSPLHF

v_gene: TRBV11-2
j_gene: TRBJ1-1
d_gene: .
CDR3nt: TGTGCCAGCAGCCCCCTTCAATACAGGATGAACACTGAAGCTTTCTTT
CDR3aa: CASSPLQYRMNTEAFF

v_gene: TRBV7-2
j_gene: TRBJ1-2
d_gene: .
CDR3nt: TGTGCCAGCAGCTTAGCGTGGGAACGGGGGGGGCGAGGCTACACCTTC
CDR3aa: CASSLAWERGGRGYTF

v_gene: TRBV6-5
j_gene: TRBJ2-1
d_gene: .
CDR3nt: TGTGCCAGCAGTTACTCGAAGGACAATGAGCAGTTCTTC
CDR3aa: CASSYSKDNEQFF

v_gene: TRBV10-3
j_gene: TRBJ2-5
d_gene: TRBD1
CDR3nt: TGTGCCATCAGTGACGGGACAGGGGCCCGGGAGACCCAGTACTTC
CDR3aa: CAISDGTGARETQYF